This T cell receptor beta chain was profiled in a study of T cell responses to AZD1222 COVID-19 vaccine (dated by TCRdb to the early 2020s). Looking at the study overall: A total of over 230 trial participants underwent TCR sequencing, of whom 207 had received two doses of AZD1222 and some 25 had received two doses of the MenACWY control vaccine. Enrollment into the trials was organized by age into subgroups of 18-55, 56-69 and 70-plus years, and those subgroups contained 148, 28 and 57 TCR-sequenced participants, respectively. The paper's findings and limits, for the study overall: Conclusions about previously exposed vaccinees are limited, since just 6 or 7 AZD1222 recipients were seropositive for SARS-CoV-2 at baseline. The 56-69-year group was small, and its depth increase did not reach significance, likely because of low power. Epitopes outside the regions mutated in the B.1.351 and B.1.1.7 variants were reportedly recognized by nearly half of the unique spike-specific TCRs. After two AZD1222 doses, both the breadth and the depth of spike-specific TCRs were significantly higher than at day 0 and than in MenACWY recipients. Most participants were white British and females outnumbered males, and the authors suggested that clonal diversity may have been underestimated. Because no day 14 peak-response samples were available, the repertoires could be characterized only after the peak T cell response. The whole spike protein was spanned by vaccine-associated CD4 TCRs, and dominant responses were seen in regions 160-218 and 743-854.

The CDR3 regions of human TCRbeta chains were analyzed by immunosequencing. In the source study's methods: Repertoire TCRs were checked for matches against a reference library of SARS-CoV-2-specific TCRs that had been generated using the MIRA antigen-specificity platform. Breadth was defined as the fraction of unique TCRs that were SARS-CoV-2-associated, and depth was defined as the fraction of total T cells that were SARS-CoV-2-associated. Using the MIRA data, each spike-specific TCR was assigned both to the spike region to which the TCR was reactive and to a CD4 or CD8 class. Log10-transformed breadth and depth values were compared by one-way ANOVA with Sidak's multiple comparisons tests. This is the immuneACCESS table as TCRdb keeps it, with only in-frame sequences that have V and J called. A part of the clones is gone; compared with another copy, unresolved V genes explain less than half, and the rest is unexplained. D and trimming were read from the DNA, whereas the V and J calls and clone size are those reported in that table. The sample table contains about 140,000 clones; only one count was recorded for 85% to 95% of them. Approximately 7% of the sample belongs to the ten largest clones.

The CDR3 has 17 amino acids, counting the end cysteine and phenylalanine. Solely the CDR3 DNA is kept, with 51 bases framed from the first base. The trim is 1 base for V and 2 bases for J, with a gap of 15 bases between the germline ends. The germline V gene provides CDR1 SGHTA and CDR2 FQGNSA. Notes on this clone: This receptor's antigen is unknown. No base qualities exist here, and no much larger clone lies one base off it.

Reading the label with the study, this specimen's time point is: about 28 days (+/-7) after the second vaccine dose. Because spike-specific TCR depth and breadth did not differ between the two schedules, AZD1222 recipients who got a second dose at roughly 4 weeks were pooled with those who got a second dose at roughly 12 weeks. Samples from vaccinated people were obtained from the UK trials COV001 and COV002, which included a single-blind randomized controlled phase 2/3 trial of AZD1222 (ChAdOx1 nCoV-19) in healthy adults. For TCRbeta chain sequencing, PBMC samples were collected from trial participants at day 0 and at day 28 after the second dose.

Specimen: peripheral blood, collected 28 days after the second AZD1222 dose. The chain was built from TRBV7-2 and TRBJ2-1; the D gene is perhaps TRBD2, on 7 matching bases. The sequence was collected from an adult who received the AZD1222 COVID-19 vaccine. CDR3 sequence: CASSLEVGGAAYNEQFF. The nucleotide sequence is given as TGTGCCAGCAGCTTAGAAGTGGGGGGGGCTGCCTACAATGAGCAGTTCTTC.